Included here is one TCR beta chain sequence, with context. Its specificity is unknown. Trimming took 0 bases from V and 6 from J, leaving 6 bases between them. This CDR3 has 13 residues. CDR1 and CDR2 from the germline V gene are MNHEY and SMNVEV (reference sequence). These data are taken from a study of T cell responses to AZD1222 COVID-19 vaccine. Whole-study findings and limits: At 160-218 and 743-854, vaccine-associated CD4 TCRs were dominant, and they spanned spike. At study baseline, merely about 6 AZD1222 recipients were seropositive. Compared with day 0, the breadth and depth of the Spike-specific TCR repertoire rose significantly after two doses of AZD1222.

This table comes from immunoSEQ multiplex PCR, and its TCRdb copy is limited to in-frame clones, with some not included. Of 110,000 to 150,000 clones listed, about 88% are singletons. This clonotype was sampled from an adult in good health. Sequenced material: peripheral blood, taken on day 0 of AZD1222 vaccination. This sequence joins TRBV27 and TRBJ1-5; D ambiguous. CDR3 loop: CASSLSRAQPQHF. In nucleotides, the CDR3 is TGTGCCAGCAGTTTATCAAGGGCTCAGCCCCAGCATTTT.